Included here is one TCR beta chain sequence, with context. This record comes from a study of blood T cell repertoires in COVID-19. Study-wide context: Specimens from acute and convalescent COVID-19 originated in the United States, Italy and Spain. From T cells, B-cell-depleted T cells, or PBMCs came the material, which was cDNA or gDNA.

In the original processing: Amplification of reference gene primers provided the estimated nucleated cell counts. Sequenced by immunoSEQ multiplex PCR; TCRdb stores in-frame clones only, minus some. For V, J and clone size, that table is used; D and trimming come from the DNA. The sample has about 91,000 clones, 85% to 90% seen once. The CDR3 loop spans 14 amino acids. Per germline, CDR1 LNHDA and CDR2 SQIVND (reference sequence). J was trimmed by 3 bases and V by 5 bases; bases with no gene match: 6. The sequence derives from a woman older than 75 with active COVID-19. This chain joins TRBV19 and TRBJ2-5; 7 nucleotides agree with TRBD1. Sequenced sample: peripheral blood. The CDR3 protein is CASSYRGDKETQYF. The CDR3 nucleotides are TGTGCCAGTAGTTACAGGGGCGATAAAGAGACCCAGTACTTC.